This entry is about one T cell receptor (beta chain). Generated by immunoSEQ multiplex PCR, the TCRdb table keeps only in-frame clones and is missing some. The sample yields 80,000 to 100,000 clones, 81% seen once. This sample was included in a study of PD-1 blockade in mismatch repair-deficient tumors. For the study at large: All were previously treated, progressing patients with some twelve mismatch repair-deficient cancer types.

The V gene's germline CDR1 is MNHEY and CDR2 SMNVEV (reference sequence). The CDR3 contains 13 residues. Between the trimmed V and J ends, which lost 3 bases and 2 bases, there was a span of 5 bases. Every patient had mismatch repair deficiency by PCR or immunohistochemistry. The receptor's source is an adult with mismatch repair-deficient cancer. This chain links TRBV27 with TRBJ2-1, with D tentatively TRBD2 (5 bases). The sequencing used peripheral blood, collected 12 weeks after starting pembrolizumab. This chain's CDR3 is CASSLRAYNEQFF. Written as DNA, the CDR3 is TGTGCCAGCAGTTTGCGGGCCTACAATGAGCAGTTCTTC.